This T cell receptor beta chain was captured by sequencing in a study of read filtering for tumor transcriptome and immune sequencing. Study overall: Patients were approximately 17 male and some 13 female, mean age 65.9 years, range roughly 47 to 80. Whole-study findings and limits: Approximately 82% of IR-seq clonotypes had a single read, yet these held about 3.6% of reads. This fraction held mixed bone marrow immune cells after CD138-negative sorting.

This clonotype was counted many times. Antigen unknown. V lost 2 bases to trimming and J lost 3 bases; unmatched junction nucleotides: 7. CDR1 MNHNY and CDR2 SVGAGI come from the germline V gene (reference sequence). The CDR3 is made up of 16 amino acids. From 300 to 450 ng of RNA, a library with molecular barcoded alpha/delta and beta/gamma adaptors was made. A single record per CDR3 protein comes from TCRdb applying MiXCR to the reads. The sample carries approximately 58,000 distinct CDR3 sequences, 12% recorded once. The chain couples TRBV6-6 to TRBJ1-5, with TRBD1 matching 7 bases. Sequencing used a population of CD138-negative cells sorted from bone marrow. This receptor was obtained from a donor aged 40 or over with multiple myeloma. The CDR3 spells CASSYKRGQDNQPQHF. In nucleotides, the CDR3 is TGTGCCAGCAGTTACAAGAGGGGGCAGGACAATCAGCCCCAGCATTTT.